Listed here is a single TCR beta chain. Its antigen remains unidentified. This sample is drawn from a study of cytomegalovirus exposure and HLA in healthy donors. Study-level points and caveats: The study designated 150 or so TCR beta chains cytomegalovirus-associated.

In the PCR, 60 Vbeta and 13 Jbeta primers were used. The method was immunoSEQ multiplex PCR; TCRdb's version includes in-frame clones alone and lacks a portion of them. The sample has over 110,000 clones; approximately 79% are singletons. This CDR3 has 18 amino acids. Trimming removed 1 base from V and 0 bases from J, with 16 bases in between. Germline assignment: CDR1 LGHNA and CDR2 YSLEER. This sequence joins TRBV4-3 and TRBJ2-1; D ambiguous. This TCR derives from a man aged 18-30 years in good health and CMV-seronegative. Sequencing used PBMCs. The CDR3 region is CASSQALLDGSSYNEQFF. Here the CDR3 DNA reads TGCGCCAGCAGCCAAGCCCTCTTAGACGGGTCCTCCTACAATGAGCAGTTCTTC.